Below, 7 T cell receptor beta chains from the same sample are listed, as sequenced in a study of blood T cell repertoires in COVID-19. Some clones are missing from TCRdb's copy, which holds only in-frame ones; the method was immunoSEQ multiplex PCR. The table has about 34,000 clones, 70% to 80% seen once. Material for sequencing was peripheral blood. The receptors derive from a man of 80 years or more with acute or convalescent COVID-19.

V usage is TRBV7-2 and J usage is TRBJ2-7; a weak D match, TRBD2 (7 bases). CDR3 length equals 17 residues. Germline CDR1 SGHTA, CDR2 FQGNSA. V lost 0 bases and J lost 0, with 15 bases in between. The CDR3 protein is CASSLAAGDYLSYEQYF. The CDR3 DNA reads as TGTGCCAGCAGCTTAGCCGCAGGGGACTACCTCTCCTACGAGCAGTACTTC.

The chain has TRBV5-4 and TRBJ2-5; D remains unclear. CDR3 size: 14 residues. V lost 1 base and J 2 bases, leaving 9 bases between the germline ends. CDR1 is SGHNT and CDR2 is YYREEE in the germline V gene (reference sequence). CDR3 DNA sequence: TGTGCCAGCAGCTTGTATGGGCCTCAAGAGACCCAGTACTTC. Translating it yields CASSLYGPQETQYF. Full variable domain (rest looked up from reference TRBV5-4 and TRBJ2-5): ETGVTQSPTHLIKTRGQQVTLRCSSQSGHNTVSWYQQALGQGPQFIFQYYREEENGRGNFPPRFSGLQFPNYSSELNVNALELDDSALYLCASSLYGPQETQYFGPGTRLLVL.

On this clone itself: A junction end diverges from the germline sequence, so it may reflect a read error. The chain uses TRBV6-2 or TRBV6-3 and TRBJ2-4; D gene unclear. The CDR3 consists of 15 residues. The V gene's germline CDR1 is MNHEY and CDR2 SVGEGT. Here the CDR3 DNA reads TGTGCCAGCAGTTACCTCTACAGAGCCAGAAACATTCAGTACTTC. It encodes CASSYLYRARNIQYF.

The chain carries TRBV7-2 and TRBJ2-5; no definite D call. V was cut by 1 base and J by 7 bases, with 7 bases left in between. CDR3 length: 12 residues. Germline lookup yields CDR1 SGHTA and CDR2 FQGNSA. CDR3 sequence: CASSLDFGTQYF. CDR3 nucleotide sequence: TGTGCCAGCAGCTTAGATTTCGGGACCCAGTACTTC.

The rearrangement links TRBV30 to TRBJ2-1; D might be TRBD1 (5 bases). CDR1 and CDR2 from the germline V gene are GTSNPN and SVGIG (reference sequence). V lost 4 bases to trimming and J lost 13 bases, with 17 bases between them. The CDR3 sequence is 12 residues long. CDR3 nucleotides: TGTGCCTGGATAAAAGGACCAACAGGTCAGTTCTTC. Protein product: CAWIKGPTGQFF.

V and J are TRBV7-2 and TRBJ2-5; no definite D call. Germline values: CDR1 SGHTA, CDR2 FQGNSA. The CDR3 has 15 amino acids. Trimming pared 1 base from V and 5 bases from J, leaving 14 bases between. The CDR3: CASSLVATAPETQYF. DNA of the CDR3: TGTGCCAGCAGCTTAGTAGCCACCGCCCCTGAGACCCAGTACTTC.

The chain recombines TRBV4-3 with TRBJ2-5, with 10 bases matching TRBD2. Germline V lookup: CDR1 LGHNA, CDR2 YSLEER. CDR3 length: 15 amino acids. Losses at the gene ends were 1 base for V and 5 bases for J; bases not matched to a gene: 4. In nucleotides, the CDR3 is TGCGCCAGCAGCCAAGGATCTAGCGGGAGTGAGACCCAGTACTTC. Amino acids: CASSQGSSGSETQYF.